This record concerns one TCR beta chain sequence. It lacks a known antigen. No clone much larger than this one lies a single base away; base qualities are absent. The library was produced with the immunoSEQ multiplex PCR assay. The multiplex PCR relied on a mix of 60 forward primers for TCR Vbeta segments and 13 reverse primers for TCR Jbeta segments. The CDR3 region of rearranged TCR beta genes was amplified from genomic DNA by a multiplex PCR assay. The Illumina HiSeq System was used to sequence the amplified TCR beta libraries as 87-base-pair reads. The paper's processing steps were these. In a later analysis, some 80 million unique TCR beta chains were counted across the roughly 610 repertoires, and some 10 million of these chains were shared by at least two donors. Raw reads were error-corrected and collapsed into unique sequences with a nearest-neighbor algorithm that merged closely related sequences to remove PCR and sequencing errors. Alignment of CDR3 sequences to IMGT reference sequences was used to assign V, D and J gene segments. For a sequence to be retained, at least a six-nucleotide match to both a V gene segment and a J gene segment was required. A rearrangement counted as productive if the CDR3 had no stop codons and remained in frame with V and J, and every other rearrangement counted as non-productive. Following IMGT convention, CDR3 was defined as the stretch from the second conserved V-encoded cysteine to the conserved J-encoded phenylalanine. Sequences without an unambiguous match to a single V gene segment were excluded from the earlier analysis of 450 to 750 of the donors. In an earlier analysis of more than 500 of the donors, a V segment was called functional when productive rearrangements were above 56.7%, and segregating when the standard deviation between donors exceeded 5%. To diagnose cytomegalovirus status from the catalog of TCR beta chain sequences, a statistical classification framework was built. In a later analysis, TCR nucleotide sequences were compared against IMGT/GENE-DB human TR gene sequences so that V and J genes could be assigned. In a later analysis, CDR3 sequences and most-parsimonious VDJ recombination scenarios were assigned using the TCRdist pipeline. In a later analysis, each TCR beta chain was defined by its CDR3 amino acid sequence together with its V-gene family, and reads lacking a unique V-gene family were excluded. As a way to deal with suspected cross-contamination and a sequencing artifact, a later analysis dropped approximately 590 nucleotide sequences that were highly shared and had low generation probability. For each public chain, a later analysis derived a clonal expansion index from normalized ranks of inferred template counts within each repertoire. In a later analysis, generation probabilities were computed using a VDJ recombination model fitted to out-of-frame rearrangements, and the results were checked against IGoR. In a later analysis, hypergeometric tests were used to score TCR-TCR, TCR-HLA and TCR-CMV co-occurrence, with a repertoire-size bias correction applied to TCR pairs. In a later analysis, false discovery rates were estimated by permuting HLA or CMV assignments 20 times. In a later analysis, co-occurring TCRs were grouped using DBSCAN, with TCRdist sequence similarity added in when clustering inside HLA-allele-positive subsets. Repertoires with fewer than 30,000 or more than 120,000 public chains, plus five repertoires with anomalous nucleotide sharing, were excluded from co-occurrence clustering. TCRdb holds this immuneACCESS table with in-frame rearrangements only. Some clones are missing; in checked studies, unresolved V genes explain under half, and the rest has no known cause. The V and J calls and clone size were taken over from that table, and D and trimming were inferred from the DNA. Here the sample has about 160,000 clones; 80% to 90% occur a single time. 1.5% to 2% of the sample belongs to the ten largest clones.

The record originates from a study of cytomegalovirus exposure and HLA in healthy donors (dated by TCRdb to the late 2010s). Regarding the complete study: An earlier analysis of roughly 500 of the donors reported 250 to 300 Gb of sequence data and about 120 million unique TCR beta sequences obtained from about 170 million T cells. The number of typed donors differed by locus: roughly 629-640 for A, B, C, DRB1 and DQB1; 500 to 550 for DQA1; 606 for DPA1; and 450 to 480 for DPB1. On average, around 240,000 unique TCR beta nucleotide sequences were sequenced per donor among some 420 genotyped donors of the cohort, with about 17% of those sequences being non-productive. Rather than using new phenotypic data, the later analysis identified candidate immune exposures from TCR beta sequences and from how often those sequences occurred across donors. In a later genetic analysis, genome-wide SNP genotypes for about three fifths of the 666 donors were used, and that subset was treated as a discovery cohort. To study patterns of TCR occurrence, a later analysis re-analyzed previously published TCR beta repertoires from around 660 donors and added high-resolution HLA genotyping. HLA typing included class I and class II loci at four-digit resolution. Every discovery cohort repertoire had been produced on one sequencing platform. Four to six DR-DQ haplotypes were handled as single units for association and clustering, since linkage in the cohort was strong. Alongside the repertoire data, information on donor age, sex, ethnicity and CMV serostatus was compiled. The study used immunosequencing to profile the T cell repertoires of approximately 690 subjects and linked those repertoires to cytomegalovirus serostatus. The study aimed to test whether cataloging public T cell receptors could reveal signatures of past pathogen exposure. A separate validation cohort of about 110 different subjects was used in addition to the roughly 620-subject first cohort. To predict cytomegalovirus infection status, the study brought together high-throughput TCR immunosequencing, statistical association of individual TCRs with disease status, and machine learning. To decide whether each TCR beta V gene segment behaved as functional or pseudogenic, an earlier analysis of 587 of the donors relied on high-throughput TCR beta sequencing. Approximately 310 gigabases of sequencing data and approximately 84 million unique TCR sequences were included in an early release covering roughly 700 HLA-typed donors. Of the approximately 370 genotyped donors, approximately 81% were placed in the genetic ancestry cluster associated with self-reported Caucasian donors.

Here is what the overall study found, with its caveats: CMV serostatus was the only immune exposure information available for the cohort. According to a later analysis, TCR association rates differed among HLA loci, with DRB1 alleles showing the most associated TCRs and HLA-C alleles showing the fewest. According to the authors, the approach could potentially be generalized to other disease states and immunological phenotypes. In this cohort, only TCR beta chains were sequenced, and detectable features were limited by the absence of alpha or paired-chain data. Presence/absence analyses assumed roughly uniform sequencing depth across donors, an assumption that may not hold. Assigning TCR associations to individual alleles was difficult when HLA alleles, especially DR and DQ, strongly co-occurred. Most TCR sequences were seen in very few donors, while some public TCRs were found in many individuals. Broadly in line with IMGT annotations, most TCR beta V segments showed up in productive rearrangements about 90% or about 30% of the time in an earlier analysis of approximately 640 of the donors. Because the 87-base-pair reads could not distinguish some IMGT-functional V segments, including TRBV6-2 and TRBV6-3, those segments were excluded. The study listed 150 to 200 TCR beta chains as associated with cytomegalovirus. Three of the identified cytomegalovirus-associated TCR beta chains were confirmed in vitro to be specific for cytomegalovirus antigens. A later analysis found that HLA-associated TCR beta chains were more clonally expanded and had lower generation probabilities than equally common non-associated chains. A further reported finding was that TCR beta sequences accurately predicted the HLA-A and HLA-B alleles for most subjects in the first cohort. At a false discovery rate of 0.05, a later analysis linked under 20,000 TCR beta sequences to specific HLA alleles. A later genetic analysis associated a missense DCLRE1C variant with V-gene and J-gene trimming of TCR beta chains, and an independent cohort replicated the association. In a later genetic analysis, fewer N-insertions in productive TCRs were reported among donors in an Asian-associated ancestry cluster than the approximately 630-donor mean. The sequencing pipeline was judged likely to have produced a cluster of highly shared sequence variants as a technical artifact. Most CMV-associated TCR beta chains appeared to be HLA-restricted in a later analysis, and the HLA associations seemed to be driven largely by CMV exposure. In both the original and validation cohorts, the classifier was reported to diagnose cytomegalovirus status with high specificity and sensitivity. Correlated functional status among segregating V segments might be attributable to linkage disequilibrium, but an unknown experimental factor could not be ruled out. Approximately 16 rarely observed V segments, including chromosome 9 orphons, were excluded from the earlier analysis of almost 600 of the donors because counts were too low. Because HLA typing was missing for some donors at each locus, association tests included only the typed subset. In a later analysis, several top co-occurrence clusters were reported to appear linked to parvovirus B19, influenza, CMV and Epstein-Barr virus.

According to the germline V gene, CDR1 reads ENHRY and CDR2 reads SYGVKD. Trimming removed 6 bases from V and 5 bases from J, leaving 15 bases between the germline ends. CDR3 length: 14 amino acids, cysteine to phenylalanine. The only DNA kept is the CDR3, 42 bases in frame from the first base. The cohort consisted of some 670 healthy bone marrow donors. At the time of sampling, every cohort member was nominally healthy, though immune exposures that went unrecorded were likely present. The donor was CMV seronegative and was included in the group of around 320 seronegative cohort members. Every donor gave a peripheral blood sample, and the peripheral blood mononuclear cells from that sample were used for TCR beta sequencing. Genomic DNA was extracted from the blood cell samples with the Qiagen DNeasy Blood Extraction Kit.

Sequencing used PBMCs. The chain is encoded by TRBV10-3 joined to TRBJ2-3; TRBD2 could be the D gene, as 5 bases match. The sequence was obtained from a woman younger than 35 in good health and CMV-seronegative. The sequenced DNA is TGTGCCATCAGCCCTGACGGGGTCGGAGATACGCAGTATTTT. Translated, it gives CAISPDGVGDTQYF.